Following are 29 T cell receptor beta chains from one sample sequenced in a study of cytomegalovirus exposure and HLA in healthy donors. The method was immunoSEQ multiplex PCR; TCRdb's version includes in-frame clones alone and lacks a portion of them. The table records 85,000 to 90,000 clones, roughly 96% of them present only once. Specimen: PBMCs. The receptor source for this set is a man between 18 and 35 years old in good health and CMV-seronegative.

V is TRBV2 and J is TRBJ1-5, with 8 bases identical to TRBD1. The germline V gene has CDR1 SNHLY and CDR2 FYNNEI. The ends lost 7 bases at V and 6 bases at J; junction bases unmatched: 8. The CDR3 is 14 residues long. Here the CDR3 reads CASTEQGAGQPQHF. Written as DNA, the CDR3 is TGTGCCAGCACTGAGCAGGGGGCGGGTCAGCCCCAGCATTTT.

The J gene is TRBJ2-5, the V gene TRBV19; D is possibly TRBD2 (6 bases). V lost 3 bases to trimming and J lost 5 bases, with 10 bases between them. Germline V gene lookup returns CDR1 LNHDA and CDR2 SQIVND (reference sequence). This CDR3 comprises 13 residues. CDR3 residues: CASSIGGFETQYF. The CDR3 DNA follows: TGTGCCAGTAGTATTGGAGGGTTCGAGACCCAGTACTTC. The whole variable domain, remainder taken from reference TRBV19 and TRBJ2-5, is DGGITQSPKYLFRKEGQNVTLSCEQNLNHDAMYWYRQDPGQGLRLIYYSQIVNDFQKGDIAEGYSVSREKKESFPLTVTSAQKNPTAFYLCASSIGGFETQYFGPGTRLLVL.

This clone has only one observation. The J gene is TRBJ2-1, the V gene TRBV6-5; TRBD1 is a possible D gene (6 bases). Trimming removed 2 bases at V and 5 bases at J, with 16 bases between. Germline lookup yields CDR1 MNHEY and CDR2 SVGAGI. This CDR3 spans 16 amino acids. The DNA for the CDR3 is TGTGCCAGCAGTTACGCCACCGGGACACCTAACAATGAGCAGTTCTTC. Residues: CASSYATGTPNNEQFF.

The V and J genes are TRBV5-4 and TRBJ2-5, with TRBD2 as a possible D gene (6 bases). Trimming cost V 2 bases and J 4 bases, with 15 bases left between them. CDR3 size: 15 residues. Germline V gene data show CDR1 as SGHNT and CDR2 as YYREEE (reference sequence). CDR3 amino acids: CASSLDSGFGETQYF. CDR3 DNA: TGTGCCAGCAGCTTAGACAGCGGGTTTGGAGAGACCCAGTACTTC.

The chain links TRBV6-6 to TRBJ2-7, with D tentatively TRBD1 (6 bases). There are 13 residues in the CDR3. The V end lost 7 bases, the J end lost 0 bases, and 10 bases lay between the germline ends. Germline V CDR1 and CDR2: MNHNY, SVGAGI (reference sequence). DNA of the CDR3: TGTGCCAGCACTCGGACAGACTCCTACGAGCAGTACTTC. Amino acid sequence: CASTRTDSYEQYF.

This clone was detected only once. The chain uses TRBV7-9 and TRBJ2-5; no clear D. The CDR3 consists of 14 residues. Germline V gene sequence: CDR1 SEHNR, CDR2 FQNEAQ (reference sequence). Trimming cost V 1 base and J 1 base, with 7 bases left between them. The CDR3 protein is CASSLVHSQETQYF. The CDR3 DNA reads as TGTGCCAGCAGCTTAGTCCACAGCCAAGAGACCCAGTACTTC.

CDR3 coding DNA: TGTGCCAGCAGCCTATTAGCGGGAGTGGCGCACGGTGAGCAGTTCTTC. Its protein is CASSLLAGVAHGEQFF. The genes are TRBV5-4 and TRBJ2-1, with 9 bases fitting TRBD2. Germline V CDR1 and CDR2: SGHNT, YYREEE (reference sequence). This CDR3 has 16 amino acids. V lost 4 bases to trimming and J lost 9 bases; unmatched junction nucleotides: 14.

The J gene is TRBJ2-6, the V gene TRBV27; no clear D. Trimming took 6 bases from V and 4 from J, leaving 7 bases between them. CDR3 length equals 13 residues. Germline lookup yields CDR1 MNHEY and CDR2 SMNVEV (reference sequence). The CDR3 region is CASRGAGANVLTF. CDR3 nucleotides: TGTGCCAGCAGAGGAGCAGGGGCCAACGTCCTGACTTTC.

This chain joins TRBV6-1 and TRBJ2-5; tentative D call: TRBD2 (5 bases). The CDR3 has 14 amino acids. Trimming shortened V by 7 bases and J by 2 bases, and 14 bases separated the two germline ends. The germline CDR1 and CDR2 sequences are MNHNS and SASEGT. This CDR3 reads CASNLERSQETQYF. The CDR3 DNA is TGTGCCAGCAACCTAGAGCGGAGTCAAGAGACCCAGTACTTC.

The gene calls are TRBV4-3 and TRBJ2-2; TRBD1 agrees at 9 bases. This CDR3 contains 17 residues. Germline CDR1 is LGHNA and CDR2 is YSLEER. V was pared by 1 base and J by 4 bases, with 7 bases of the junction left unmatched. CDR3 in amino acids: CASSQVGTGIFTGELFF. The CDR3 DNA sequence: TGCGCCAGCAGCCAAGTGGGGACAGGGATTTTCACCGGGGAGCTGTTTTTT.

The gene calls are TRBV5-4 and TRBJ2-1; TRBD1 matches at 10 bases. Germline loops: CDR1 SGHNT, CDR2 YYREEE (reference sequence). The CDR3 sequence is 15 residues long. V was pared by 3 bases and J by 3 bases, with 3 bases of the junction left unmatched. The CDR3 DNA reads TGTGCCAGCAGCTCCGGACAGGGGGTCTACAATGAGCAGTTCTTC. Translated, it gives CASSSGQGVYNEQFF.

This rearrangement joins TRBV13 to TRBJ1-1, with 8 bases that match TRBD1. The length of the CDR3 is 16 residues. V lost 4 bases to trimming and J lost 1 base; unmatched junction nucleotides: 8. Germline-derived CDR1 and CDR2 are PRHDT and FYEKMQ (reference sequence). The CDR3 loop reads CASSSISGTGNTEAFF. CDR3 coding DNA: TGTGCCAGCAGCTCGATATCCGGGACAGGGAACACTGAAGCTTTCTTT.

This chain uses TRBV19 with TRBJ1-1; the match to TRBD1 covers 7 bases. CDR3 length: 13 residues. CDR1 is LNHDA, CDR2 SQIVND, per germline (reference sequence). V shed 4 bases and J 1 base; nucleotides not matched to a gene: 0. The CDR3 DNA sequence: TGTGCCAGTAGTAACAGGGGGAACACTGAAGCTTTCTTT. It specifies CASSNRGNTEAFF. Filled out from reference TRBV19 and TRBJ1-1, the complete variable domain reads DGGITQSPKYLFRKEGQNVTLSCEQNLNHDAMYWYRQDPGQGLRLIYYSQIVNDFQKGDIAEGYSVSREKKESFPLTVTSAQKNPTAFYLCASSNRGNTEAFFGQGTRLTVV.

The genes are TRBV28 and TRBJ2-3; 10 bases map to TRBD1. Germline V lookup: CDR1 MDHEN, CDR2 SYDVKM. The CDR3 sequence is 16 residues long. V was pared by 7 bases and J by 2 bases, with 9 bases of the junction left unmatched. The CDR3 DNA reads TGTGCCAGCACCCGACAGGGGGCGCAGAACACAGATACGCAGTATTTT. This gives the protein CASTRQGAQNTDTQYF.

The rearrangement links TRBV5-8 to TRBJ2-7; no definite D call. The length of the CDR3 is 12 residues. The germline V and J ends were trimmed by 4 bases and 6 bases, with 11 bases remaining between them. The V gene's germline CDR1 is SGHTS and CDR2 YDEGEE. The chain's CDR3 is CASSMVGFEQYV. CDR3 bases: TGTGCCAGCAGCATGGTGGGCTTCGAGCAGTACGTC.

The V gene is TRBV7-2, the J gene TRBJ1-2; 7 bases are a match to TRBD1. The J segment lost 0 bases and the V segment lost 5 bases, leaving 6 bases of the junction unmatched. Per the germline V gene, CDR1 is SGHTA and CDR2 is FQGNSA. CDR3 length equals 15 residues. CDR3 loop: CASSQTGITNYGYTF. The CDR3 DNA reads as TGTGCCAGCAGCCAGACAGGGATAACTAACTATGGCTACACCTTC.

The V gene is TRBV2, the J gene TRBJ1-4; D unresolved. The CDR3 extends over 14 amino acids. Per the germline V gene, CDR1 is SNHLY and CDR2 is FYNNEI. V was trimmed by 4 bases and J by 8 bases, leaving 14 bases between them. DNA for the CDR3: TGTGCCAGCAGTGTACGAAGTTTTGAGGAAAAACTGTTTTTT. Its translation is CASSVRSFEEKLFF.

The chain combines TRBV27 with TRBJ2-2, with TRBD1 identical over 7 bases. The CDR3 sequence is 14 residues long. Losses at the gene ends were 6 bases for V and 8 bases for J; bases not matched to a gene: 9. CDR1 and CDR2 (germline): MNHEY, SMNVEV (reference sequence). CDR3 coding DNA: TGTGCCAGCAGCCATACAGGGGCGTTTGGGGAGCTGTTTTTT. Translated: CASSHTGAFGELFF.

With respect to this clone: Other DNA sequences in this specimen translate into the identical CDR3. The chain recombines TRBV10-1 with TRBJ1-2; no clear D gene. Per the germline V gene, CDR1 is WNHNN and CDR2 is SYGVQD (reference sequence). With 5 bases removed from V and 3 bases from J, the gap between germline ends came to 10 bases. This CDR3 has 13 amino acids. Written as DNA, the CDR3 is TGCGCCAGCAGTCGGACGGGAGACTATGGCTACACCTTC. Translating it yields CASSRTGDYGYTF.

The chain carries TRBV19 and TRBJ2-2; D may be TRBD2 (6 bases). V lost 5 bases and J 7 bases, leaving 11 bases between the germline ends. Germline loops: CDR1 LNHDA, CDR2 SQIVND (reference sequence). The CDR3 sequence is 13 residues long. The CDR3: CASSPTTSGELFF. The CDR3 coding sequence is TGTGCCAGTAGTCCGACGACTAGCGGGGAGCTGTTTTTT.

The sample holds one count of this clone. The V gene is TRBV7-3, the J gene TRBJ2-5, with D perhaps matching TRBD1 (5 bases). CDR1 is SGHTA, CDR2 FQGTGA, per germline. The CDR3 spans 13 residues. V was trimmed by 5 bases and J by 5 bases, leaving 12 bases between them. CDR3 sequence reads: CASSETVDETQYF. The CDR3 nucleotides read TGTGCCAGCAGCGAGACAGTAGATGAGACCCAGTACTTC.

This chain joins TRBV29-1 and TRBJ2-7, with 7 bases aligning to TRBD2. With 5 bases clipped from V and 4 bases from J, the junction kept 14 bases outside the gene matches. Germline V gene sequence: CDR1 SQVTM, CDR2 ANQGSEA. This CDR3 has 15 residues. DNA of the CDR3: TGCAGCGTTCGGGACTACAACGCCCCCGATTACGAGCAGTACTTC. Its translation: CSVRDYNAPDYEQYF.

The rearrangement joins TRBV18 to TRBJ2-1; no clear D. The germline gives CDR1 KGHSH, CDR2 LQKENI. Trimming shortened V by 3 bases and J by 7 bases, and 7 bases separated the two germline ends. The CDR3 covers 12 residues. In DNA form, the CDR3 reads TGTGCCAGCTCACCCCCCGGGAATGAGCAGTTCTTC. This translates into CASSPPGNEQFF.

This chain uses TRBV2 with TRBJ2-5, with 7 positions matching TRBD2. Trimming removed 7 bases from V and 5 bases from J; junction bases left unmatched: 13. This CDR3 spans 15 amino acids. CDR1 SNHLY and CDR2 FYNNEI come from the germline V gene. CDR3 nucleotide sequence: TGTGCCAGCACCTTCGAATGGGGGGGGTTGGAGACCCAGTACTTC. Protein product: CASTFEWGGLETQYF.

The V and J genes are TRBV14 and TRBJ1-2; weak D call: TRBD1 (6 bases). CDR3 size: 12 residues. Trimming took off 4 bases at V and 13 bases at J, with 16 bases between the two ends. Germline assignment: CDR1 SGHDN and CDR2 FVKESK. CDR3 sequence reads: CASSLDGGAATF. The CDR3 coding sequence is TGTGCCAGCAGCCTAGATGGGGGCGCAGCCACCTTC.

This chain connects TRBV5-4 to TRBJ2-7; D is uncertain. The CDR3 loop spans 15 amino acids. CDR1 is SGHNT and CDR2 is YYREEE in the germline V gene (reference sequence). V lost 4 bases and J lost 4, with 18 bases in between. The CDR3 reads CASSRPGTEKYEQYF. The CDR3 DNA is TGTGCCAGCAGCCGCCCAGGTACAGAGAAGTACGAGCAGTACTTC.

The chain has TRBV11-3 and TRBJ1-5; D unclear. V dropped 1 base and J dropped 7 bases, with 11 bases sitting between them. CDR1 and CDR2 (germline): SGHNT, YENEEA. The CDR3 loop spans 14 amino acids. The CDR3 nucleotides read TGTGCCAGCAGCTTAGCGGGGAAGGGACAGCCCCAGCATTTT. This gives the protein CASSLAGKGQPQHF.

The chain combines TRBV11-2 with TRBJ2-7, with TRBD1 matching 11 bases. The junction had 5 bases not matched to a gene; V was cut back by 5 bases and J by 5 bases. The length of the CDR3 is 14 residues. In germline, CDR1 is SGHAT, CDR2 FQNNGV. The CDR3 bases are TGTGCCAGCAGCCTGAGGACAGGGGGCCACGAGCAGTACTTC. This codes for CASSLRTGGHEQYF.

The rearrangement joins TRBV9 to TRBJ2-1; the D gene is possibly TRBD2 (6 bases). The V gene's germline CDR1 is SGDLS and CDR2 YYNGEE. The CDR3 has 17 amino acids. The V end was cut by 2 bases, the J end by 2 bases, with 17 bases between. The CDR3, as DNA: TGTGCCAGCAGCGTTCGGGGGATGGGTTTCACCTACAATGAGCAGTTCTTC. It is translated as CASSVRGMGFTYNEQFF.